The source of this TCR beta chain is a study of shared clonotypes between healthy human individuals. The repertoire was sequenced with immunoSEQ multiplex PCR; TCRdb's copy has only in-frame clones and lacks some. The table shows about 490,000 clones, with about 82% occurring only once. For unsorted samples, genomic DNA was extracted from tens of millions of PBMCs. In this sample, this clone turned up once. No antigen is known for it. Study-level findings and limits: Donor clonotype sharing was expected to depend on sequencing depth.

The sequenced sample was PBMCs. This TCR derives from a woman between 35 and 50 years old in good health. Some clones in this sample may be carry-over from other donors' samples.

As DNA, the CDR3 is TGTGCCATCAGTGAGTTGGACACGGGATTGGGCTACACCTTC. It is translated as CAISELDTGLGYTF. V is TRBV10-3 and J is TRBJ1-2, with a possible D match to TRBD1 (5 bases). V lost 1 base to trimming and J lost 8 bases, with 14 bases between them. This CDR3 is 14 amino acids long. Germline V CDR1 and CDR2: ENHRY, SYGVKD.